A single sample gave rise to the 18 T cell receptor beta chains below, sequenced in a study of T cells in Graves' hyperthyroidism and ophthalmopathy. The investigators amplified TCR beta CDR3 regions from RNA transcripts. Carried out on the TCR CDR3, a first-round RT-PCR used the HTBI primer set. One entry per CDR3 protein results from TCRdb running MiXCR on the multiplex PCR reads. The profile shows under 350,000 distinct CDR3 sequences, about 20% of them singletons. Sequencing input: blood. The receptor source for this set is a woman aged 45-59 years with Graves' hyperthyroidism.

This clonotype has a count of ten or more. V gene TRBV20-1 combines with J gene TRBJ2-5; TRBD1 matches 8 bases. The V and J ends lost 4 bases and 5 bases, in that order; junction bases with no gene match: 6. The CDR3 is 13 residues long. Germline V gives CDR1 DFQATT, CDR2 SNEGSKA (reference sequence). CDR3 bases: TGCAGTGCTAAGGGGACAGGCAGGGAGACCCAGTACTTC. Translation: CSAKGTGRETQYF.

This clonotype appeared many times. The rearrangement uses TRBV12-3 or TRBV12-4 and TRBJ2-2, with 8 bases that match TRBD2. CDR3 length: 15 residues. V lost 5 bases to trimming and J lost 2 bases; unmatched junction nucleotides: 4. The CDR3 reads CASSRTSGNTGELFF. CDR3 sequence (DNA): TGTGCCAGCAGTCGAACTAGCGGCAACACCGGGGAGCTGTTTTTT.

The sample holds many counts of this clonotype. The V call is TRBV28, the J call TRBJ2-3; D remains ambiguous. The V end was cut by 4 bases, the J end by 0 bases, with 29 bases between. The germline V gene has CDR1 MDHEN and CDR2 SYDVKM. The CDR3 consists of 21 residues. In DNA, the CDR3 is TGTGCCAGCAGTTCACCTATCGTGAACCCGGTCCGAGGAACTAGCACAGATACGCAGTATTTT. Protein product: CASSSPIVNPVRGTSTDTQYF.

This clonotype was seen a few times. The J gene is TRBJ2-3, the V gene TRBV24-1; 9 positions match TRBD1. The CDR3 sequence is 13 residues long. Germline values: CDR1 KGHDR, CDR2 SFDVKD. The ends lost 7 bases at V and 10 bases at J; junction bases unmatched: 8. This CDR3 is CATSDHRGQAQYF. Written as DNA, the CDR3 is TGTGCCACCAGCGACCACAGGGGGCAGGCGCAGTATTTT.

This clonotype was seen many times. The chain uses TRBV7-2 and TRBJ2-7; D unclear. Between the trimmed V and J ends, which lost 4 bases and 0 bases, there was a span of 10 bases. The CDR3 is made up of 14 amino acids. Germline CDR1 and CDR2: SGHTA and FQGNSA. Written as DNA, the CDR3 is TGTGCCAGCAGCTCCTCCCCGAGCTCCTACGAGCAGTACTTC. Its protein product is CASSSSPSSYEQYF. The full variable domain, its missing parts supplied by reference TRBV7-2 and TRBJ2-7, is GAGVSQSPSNKVTEKGKDVELRCDPISGHTALYWYRQSLGQGLEFLIYFQGNSAPDKSGLPSDRFSAERTGGSVSTLTIQRTQQEDSAVYLCASSSSPSSYEQYFGPGTRLTVT.

This clonotype was seen once. The chain couples TRBV4-2 to TRBJ2-7, with 12 bases lining up with TRBD2. Germline trimming cut 2 bases from V and 5 bases from J; bases unmatched to any gene: 10. The V gene's germline CDR1 is LGHNA and CDR2 YNFKEQ. There are 17 residues in the CDR3. CDR3 DNA sequence: TGTGCCAGCAGCCAAACCTCTAGCGGGAGGGCCGAGGACGAGCAGTACTTC. Amino acids: CASSQTSSGRAEDEQYF.

The chain recombines TRBV20-1 with TRBJ1-1; D gene ambiguous. The CDR3 has 14 amino acids. CDR1 and CDR2 (germline): DFQATT, SNEGSKA (reference sequence). V was cut by 6 bases and J by 4 bases, with 18 bases left in between. CDR3 nucleotides: TGCAGTGCACCCGACCGCCGGGTTAGCACTGAAGCTTTCTTT. Translation gives CSAPDRRVSTEAFF.

The J gene is TRBJ2-6, the V gene TRBV19; no reliable D call. The V gene lost 5 bases and the J gene lost 4 bases, with 12 bases spanning the gap. Germline V gene lookup returns CDR1 LNHDA and CDR2 SQIVND (reference sequence). This CDR3 contains 15 residues. The CDR3 nucleotides read TGTGCCAGTAGTTGGGCCGGTGCCGGGGCCAACGTCCTGACTTTC. This sequence encodes CASSWAGAGANVLTF.

This clonotype came up many times. The rearrangement links TRBV12-3 or TRBV12-4 to TRBJ1-1; D possibly corresponds to TRBD1 (6 bases). The CDR3 is 13 residues long. Trimming pared 5 bases from V and 4 bases from J, leaving 11 bases between. This chain's CDR3 is CASSAGAGTEAFF. As DNA, the CDR3 is TGTGCCAGCAGTGCAGGGGCGGGCACTGAAGCTTTCTTT.

The rearrangement joins TRBV7-3 to TRBJ2-7; D is possibly TRBD1 (5 bases). Germline V gives CDR1 SGHTA, CDR2 FQGTGA. V was trimmed by 5 bases and J by 3 bases, leaving 14 bases between them. CDR3 length: 14 amino acids. The CDR3 nucleotides are TGTGCCAGCAGCCAGACCCAGGGCCACTACGAGCAGTACTTC. It is translated as CASSQTQGHYEQYF.

This clonotype was seen at least ten times. The CDR3 here is CASCRGATDTQYF. DNA of the CDR3: TGTGCCAGTTGCAGGGGGGCCACAGATACGCAGTATTTT. The chain employs TRBV19 and TRBJ2-3; D is perhaps TRBD1 (7 bases). This CDR3 has 13 residues. Germline CDR1 reads LNHDA; CDR2 reads SQIVND (reference sequence). Trimming stripped 8 bases from V and 2 bases from J, with 11 bases between.

This clonotype was detected many times. This rearrangement joins TRBV18 to TRBJ2-5, with D possibly TRBD2 on 5 matching bases. The CDR3 loop spans 14 amino acids. V was shortened by 5 bases and J by 2 bases, with 12 bases between the two germline ends. Germline CDR1 and CDR2: KGHSH and LQKENI. The CDR3 region has the DNA TGTGCCAGCTCAACCTCTAGCTTTCAAGAGACCCAGTACTTC. Its protein is CASSTSSFQETQYF.

This clonotype occurred many times. J is TRBJ1-5 and V is TRBV7-2; D possibly corresponds to TRBD1 (6 bases). V was clipped by 5 bases and J by 6 bases, with 11 bases between them. Germline V CDR1 and CDR2: SGHTA, FQGNSA. This CDR3 has 13 residues. The CDR3 DNA reads TGTGCCAGCAGCGGGGGGGGGCTTCAGCCCCAGCATTTT. Protein: CASSGGGLQPQHF.

This clonotype showed up just a few times. The rearrangement joins TRBV5-6 to TRBJ2-5; 9 bases fit TRBD2. CDR3 length equals 18 residues. Germline assignment: CDR1 SGHDT and CDR2 YYEEEE. V was clipped by 0 bases and J by 7 bases; unmatched bases: 16. In nucleotides, the CDR3 is TGTGCCAGCAGCTTGGGACTACGCGCGGGAGGGCGGTTCGGGACCCAGTACTTC. This encodes CASSLGLRAGGRFGTQYF.

The chain uses TRBV6-5 and TRBJ2-1; 11 bases agree with TRBD2. V was clipped by 4 bases and J by 10 bases; unmatched bases: 9. The CDR3 has 15 amino acids. CDR1 MNHEY and CDR2 SVGAGI come from the germline V gene. The CDR3 DNA is TGTGCCAGCAGTTCCCTGACTAGCGGGACAGAGGAGCAGTTCTTC. Translation gives CASSSLTSGTEEQFF.

This clonotype was recorded many times. J is TRBJ2-2 and V is TRBV11-2; D is possibly TRBD1 or TRBD2 (6 bases each). Trimming stripped 7 bases from V and 5 bases from J, with 14 bases between. The germline V gene has CDR1 SGHAT and CDR2 FQNNGV. The CDR3 sequence is 14 residues long. CDR3 residues: CASTFGGGTGELFF. The CDR3 region has the DNA TGTGCCAGCACCTTCGGAGGGGGGACCGGGGAGCTGTTTTTT.

This clonotype was seen a few times. V is TRBV7-3 and J is TRBJ2-5; D is possibly TRBD1 (6 bases). The CDR3 runs 13 residues. Trimming removed 2 bases from V and 7 bases from J, with 11 bases in between. Germline CDR1 reads SGHTA; CDR2 reads FQGTGA. CDR3 nucleotide sequence: TGTGCCAGCAGCTTAGGGGGCCAGGGGACCCAGTACTTC. It translates to CASSLGGQGTQYF.

This clonotype was seen ten or more times. The genes are TRBV6-5 and TRBJ1-1; D is unclear. The CDR3 runs 15 residues. CDR1 and CDR2 from the germline V gene are MNHEY and SVGAGI. V gave up 1 base and J gave up 5 bases, with 14 bases separating them. The CDR3 reads CASSYFIGGNTEAFF. CDR3 DNA: TGTGCCAGCAGTTACTTTATCGGAGGGAATACTGAAGCTTTCTTT.